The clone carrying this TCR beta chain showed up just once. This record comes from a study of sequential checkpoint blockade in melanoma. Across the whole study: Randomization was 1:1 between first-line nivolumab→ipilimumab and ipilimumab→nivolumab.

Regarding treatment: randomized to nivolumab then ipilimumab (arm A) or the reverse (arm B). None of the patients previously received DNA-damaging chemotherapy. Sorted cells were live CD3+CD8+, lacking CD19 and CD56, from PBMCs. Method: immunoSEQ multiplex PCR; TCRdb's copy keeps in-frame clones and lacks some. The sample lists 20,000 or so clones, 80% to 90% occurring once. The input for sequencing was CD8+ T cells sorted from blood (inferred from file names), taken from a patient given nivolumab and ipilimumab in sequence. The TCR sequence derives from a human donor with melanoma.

The CDR3 sequence: CASRGQGGGQPQHF. The CDR3 DNA sequence: TGTGCCAGCAGAGGACAGGGTGGCGGTCAGCCCCAGCATTTT. This chain links TRBV27 with TRBJ1-5; 8 bases are shared with TRBD1. The J segment lost 6 bases and the V segment lost 6 bases, leaving 7 bases of the junction unmatched. This CDR3 spans 14 amino acids. CDR1 is MNHEY and CDR2 is SMNVEV in the germline V gene (reference sequence).